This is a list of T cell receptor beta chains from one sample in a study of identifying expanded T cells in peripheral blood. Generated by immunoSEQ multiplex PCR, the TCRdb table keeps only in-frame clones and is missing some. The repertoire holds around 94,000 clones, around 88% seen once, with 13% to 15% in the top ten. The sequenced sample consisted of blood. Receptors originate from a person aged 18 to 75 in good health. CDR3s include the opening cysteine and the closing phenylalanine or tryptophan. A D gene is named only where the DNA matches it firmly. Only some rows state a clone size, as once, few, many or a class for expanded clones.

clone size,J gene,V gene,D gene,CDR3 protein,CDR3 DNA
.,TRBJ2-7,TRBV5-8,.,CASSLIGRTLDYEQYF,TGTGCCAGCAGCTTGATAGGACGGACCCTCGACTACGAGCAGTACTTC
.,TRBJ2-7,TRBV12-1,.,CASNKVNSGTGRYEQYF,TGTGCCAGCAATAAGGTTAATAGCGGGACAGGGAGATACGAGCAGTACTTC
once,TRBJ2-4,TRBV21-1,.,CASSGWTSGVRDIQYF,TGTGCCAGCAGCGGCTGGACTAGCGGGGTCAGAGACATTCAGTACTTC
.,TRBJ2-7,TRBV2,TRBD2,CASSDIAGGPWEQYF,TGTGCCAGCAGTGACATAGCGGGGGGGCCGTGGGAGCAGTACTTC
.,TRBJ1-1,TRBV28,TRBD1,CASSLYRGRTEAFF,TGTGCCAGCAGTTTATACAGGGGGCGCACTGAAGCTTTCTTT
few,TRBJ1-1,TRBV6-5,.,CASSYVKGTEAFF,TGTGCCAGCAGTTACGTAAAGGGCACTGAAGCTTTCTTT
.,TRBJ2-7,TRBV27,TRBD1,CASRDREEYF,TGTGCCAGCAGAGACAGGGAAGAGTACTTC
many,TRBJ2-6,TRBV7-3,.,CASSLGSGANVLTF,TGTGCCAGCAGCTTAGGTTCTGGGGCCAACGTCCTGACTTTC
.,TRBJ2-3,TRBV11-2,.,CASSLSGRDTQYF,TGTGCCAGCAGCTTGTCGGGAAGGGATACGCAGTATTTT
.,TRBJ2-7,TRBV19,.,CASSSPGDYEQYF,TGTGCCAGTAGTTCGCCAGGGGACTACGAGCAGTACTTC
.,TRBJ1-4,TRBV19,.,CASSKTMEEKLFF,TGTGCCAGTAGCAAGACGATGGAGGAAAAACTGTTTTTT
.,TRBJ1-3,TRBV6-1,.,CASSDPTVGNTIYF,TGTGCCAGCAGTGATCCCACGGTCGGAAACACCATATATTTT
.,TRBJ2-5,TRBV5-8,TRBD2,CASSFYSGRETQYF,TGTGCCAGCAGCTTTTATAGCGGGAGAGAGACCCAGTACTTC
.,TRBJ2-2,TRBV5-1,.,CASSLDRGANGELFF,TGCGCCAGCAGCTTGGATCGGGGGGCGAACGGGGAGCTGTTTTTT
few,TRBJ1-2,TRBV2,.,CASSVAGGYGYTF,TGTGCCAGCAGTGTAGCGGGAGGGTATGGCTACACCTTC
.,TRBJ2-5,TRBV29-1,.,CSVEITTQYF,TGCAGCGTTGAAATTACGACCCAGTACTTC
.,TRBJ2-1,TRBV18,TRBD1,CASSRETGVDEQFF,TGTGCCAGCTCACGCGAGACAGGGGTCGATGAGCAGTTCTTC
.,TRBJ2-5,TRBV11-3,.,CASSLDGETQYF,TGTGCCAGCAGCTTAGACGGGGAGACCCAGTACTTC
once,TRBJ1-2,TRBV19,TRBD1,CASRDRASYGYTF,TGTGCCAGTCGTGACAGGGCCAGCTATGGCTACACCTTC
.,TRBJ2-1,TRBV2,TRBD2,CASSQREQYNEQFF,TGTGCCAGCTCTCAGCGGGAGCAGTACAATGAGCAGTTCTTC
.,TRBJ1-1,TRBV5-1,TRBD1,CASSFNQQGAGTEAFF,TGCGCCAGCAGCTTTAATCAACAGGGGGCAGGGACTGAAGCTTTCTTT
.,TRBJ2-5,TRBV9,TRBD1,CASSVATGGRNQETQYF,TGTGCCAGCAGCGTAGCTACAGGGGGGCGGAACCAAGAGACCCAGTACTTC
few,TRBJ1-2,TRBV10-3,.,CAISEEEGGYGYTF,TGTGCCATCAGTGAAGAAGAAGGGGGCTATGGCTACACCTTC
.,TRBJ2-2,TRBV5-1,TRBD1,CASSQAGTGVWTGELFF,TGCGCCAGCAGCCAAGCCGGGACAGGTGTTTGGACCGGGGAGCTGTTTTTT
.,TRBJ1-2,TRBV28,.,CASSRGGTDYGYTF,TGTGCCAGCAGTCGGGGAGGTACAGACTATGGCTACACCTTC
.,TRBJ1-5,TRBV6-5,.,CASSYGGGAGQPQHF,TGTGCCAGCAGTTATGGGGGGGGCGCGGGGCAGCCCCAGCATTTT
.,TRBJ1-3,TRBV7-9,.,CASSAGSGNTIYF,TGTGCCAGCAGCGCGGGCTCTGGAAACACCATATATTTT
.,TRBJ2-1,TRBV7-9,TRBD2,CASSHGTSGDNEQFF,TGTGCCAGCAGCCATGGGACTAGCGGGGACAATGAGCAGTTCTTC
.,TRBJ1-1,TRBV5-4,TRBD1,CASSFPGGTEAFF,TGTGCCAGCAGTTTTCCAGGGGGCACTGAAGCTTTCTTT
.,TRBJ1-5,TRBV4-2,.,CASSQEAATQPQHF,TGTGCCAGCAGCCAAGAAGCAGCCACCCAGCCCCAGCATTTT
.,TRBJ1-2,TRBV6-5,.,CAIRARNYGYTF,TGTGCCATCAGGGCGCGGAACTATGGCTACACCTTC
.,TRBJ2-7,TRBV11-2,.,CASSSRGSWPPSYEQYF,TGTGCCAGCAGCTCCCGAGGGTCGTGGCCCCCCTCCTACGAGCAGTACTTC
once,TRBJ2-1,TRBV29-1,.,CSGYRESDNEQFF,TGCAGCGGATACAGGGAATCCGACAATGAGCAGTTCTTC
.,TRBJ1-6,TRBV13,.,CASSTKGGNSPLHF,TGTGCCAGCAGTACTAAAGGGGGGAATTCACCCCTCCACTTT
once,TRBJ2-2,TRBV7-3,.,CASSPRLGNTGELFF,TGTGCCAGCAGTCCCCGTCTAGGGAACACCGGGGAGCTGTTTTTT
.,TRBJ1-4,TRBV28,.,CASSYPNRRGVANEKLFF,TGTGCCAGCAGTTATCCCAACCGCCGGGGCGTTGCTAATGAAAAACTGTTTTTT
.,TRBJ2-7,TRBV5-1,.,CASSRRPPGEQYF,TGCGCCAGCAGCCGCCGACCGCCGGGCGAGCAGTACTTC
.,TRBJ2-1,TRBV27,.,CASKKGTSYNEQFF,TGTGCCAGCAAAAAGGGGACCTCCTACAATGAGCAGTTCTTC
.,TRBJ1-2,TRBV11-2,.,CASSPLAMNYGYTF,TGTGCCAGCAGCCCCCTCGCCATGAACTATGGCTACACCTTC
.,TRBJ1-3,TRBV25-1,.,CASEKDIGSSGNTIYF,TGTGCCAGCGAAAAGGACATCGGAAGCTCTGGAAACACCATATATTTT
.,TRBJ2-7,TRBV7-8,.,CASSLRAGYEQYF,TGTGCCAGCAGCTTAAGGGCCGGGTACGAGCAGTACTTC
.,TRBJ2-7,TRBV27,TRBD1,CASSPTGVYEQYF,TGTGCCAGCAGCCCGACAGGGGTCTACGAGCAGTACTTC
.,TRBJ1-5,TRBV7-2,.,CASSLGTGYNQPQHF,TGTGCCAGCAGCTTAGGGACGGGTTACAATCAGCCCCAGCATTTT
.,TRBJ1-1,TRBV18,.,CASSPTANTEAFF,TGTGCCAGCTCTCCGACGGCGAACACTGAAGCTTTCTTT
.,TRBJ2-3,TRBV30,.,CAWSNRGTDTQYF,TGTGCCTGGAGTAATCGGGGCACAGATACGCAGTATTTT